This passage covers 26 T cell receptor beta chains from one sample sequenced in a study of OX40 agonist ivuxolimab in advanced cancers. Profiling relied on immunoSEQ multiplex PCR, and the TCRdb table lists in-frame clones only, not all of them. The sample has 69,000 or so clones, around 89% seen once; the top ten hold about 0.6%. The material was CD4+ or CD8+ T cells sorted from blood, obtained in a trial of the OX40 agonist ivuxolimab. These receptors originate from an adult with an advanced solid tumor such as melanoma, head and neck, liver or kidney cancer.

This clone came up once. The same CDR3 also results from other DNA sequences found in this sample. The chain links TRBV7-9 to TRBJ2-5; the D is unclear. CDR1 and CDR2 from the germline V gene are SEHNR and FQNEAQ (reference sequence). V gave up 1 base and J gave up 6 bases, with 0 bases separating them. The CDR3 consists of 10 residues. The CDR3 coding sequence is TGTGCCAGCAGCTTAGAGACCCAGTACTTC. Its translation: CASSLETQYF.

The V gene is TRBV7-2, the J gene TRBJ1-1, with no clear D. V was clipped by 2 bases and J by 1 base, with 8 bases between them. The germline CDR1 and CDR2 sequences are SGHTA and FQGNSA. The CDR3 totals 14 residues. The DNA of the CDR3 is TGTGCCAGCAGCTTATATGGCGGGAACACTGAAGCTTTCTTT. Its translation is CASSLYGGNTEAFF. Drawing the rest from reference TRBV7-2 and TRBJ1-1, the complete variable domain is GAGVSQSPSNKVTEKGKDVELRCDPISGHTALYWYRQSLGQGLEFLIYFQGNSAPDKSGLPSDRFSAERTGGSVSTLTIQRTQQEDSAVYLCASSLYGGNTEAFFGQGTRLTVV.

V and J are TRBV16 and TRBJ2-5; D remains unclear. The CDR3 extends over 14 amino acids. Trimming left V 0 bases short and J 3 bases short, with 8 bases between. CDR1 KGHSY and CDR2 FQNENV come from the germline V gene. The CDR3 sequence is CASSQSVYKETQYF. The CDR3 DNA reads TGTGCCAGCAGCCAATCGGTCTATAAAGAGACCCAGTACTTC.

The chain couples TRBV27 to TRBJ1-1; 7 nucleotides line up with TRBD1. Germline lookup yields CDR1 MNHEY and CDR2 SMNVEV (reference sequence). There are 15 residues in the CDR3. V shed 3 bases, J shed 4 bases, and the junction held 8 bases outside the gene matches. CDR3 region: CASSFHRDRGTEAFF. The CDR3 nucleotides are TGTGCCAGCAGTTTCCACCGGGACAGAGGCACTGAAGCTTTCTTT.

The chain carries TRBV5-1 and TRBJ2-2; D gene ambiguous. Trimming cost V 2 bases and J 3 bases, with 5 bases left between them. The CDR3 has 13 residues. Per germline, CDR1 SGHRS and CDR2 YFSETQ. As DNA, the CDR3 is TGCGCCAGCAGCTTCCTGGACACCGGGGAGCTGTTTTTT. Translated, it gives CASSFLDTGELFF.

The chain combines TRBV6-1 with TRBJ1-5, with 8 positions matching TRBD1. Germline assignment: CDR1 MNHNS and CDR2 SASEGT. The CDR3 is 16 amino acids. V was pared by 2 bases and J by 6 bases, with 9 bases of the junction left unmatched. CDR3 sequence: CASSEMVTGAGQPQHF. CDR3 DNA: TGTGCCAGCAGTGAAATGGTGACAGGGGCGGGTCAGCCCCAGCATTTT.

V usage is TRBV11-2 and J usage is TRBJ2-2, with D possibly matching TRBD2 (6 bases). Germline CDR1 and CDR2: SGHAT and FQNNGV. V was shortened by 7 bases and J by 0 bases, with 15 bases between the two germline ends. The CDR3 extends over 16 amino acids. The CDR3 sequence: CASNPLGGTNTGELFF. In DNA form, the CDR3 reads TGTGCCAGCAACCCCCTGGGGGGAACGAACACCGGGGAGCTGTTTTTT.

The J gene is TRBJ1-6, the V gene TRBV6-1, with 9 bases fitting TRBD1. Trimming at V came to 6 bases and at J to 9 bases, leaving 6 bases not matched to a gene. Germline V gives CDR1 MNHNS, CDR2 SASEGT. This CDR3 comprises 14 residues. CDR3 sequence reads: CASRPGQGISPLHF. The CDR3 nucleotides are TGTGCCAGCAGGCCGGGACAGGGCATTTCACCCCTCCACTTT.

The genes are TRBV5-1 and TRBJ2-7; maybe TRBD1 (5 bases). Germline V gene data show CDR1 as SGHRS and CDR2 as YFSETQ. Trimming cost V 0 bases and J 4 bases, with 11 bases left between them. There are 14 residues in the CDR3. In DNA form, the CDR3 reads TGCGCCAGCAGCTTGGATGGACACAATTACGAGCAGTACTTC. Translating gives CASSLDGHNYEQYF.

This chain connects TRBV5-1 to TRBJ1-1, with TRBD1 matching over 7 bases. V was clipped by 4 bases and J by 0 bases; unmatched bases: 9. The germline gives CDR1 SGHRS, CDR2 YFSETQ. The CDR3 is 16 amino acids. The CDR3 loop reads CASSLTGTSLNTEAFF. In DNA, the CDR3 is TGCGCCAGCAGCCTGACAGGGACATCTCTGAACACTGAAGCTTTCTTT.

J is TRBJ1-2 and V is TRBV11-2; 9 bases match TRBD1. After removal of 1 base from V and 7 bases from J, the junction contained 10 bases not matched to a gene. The CDR3 consists of 16 residues. The germline gives CDR1 SGHAT, CDR2 FQNNGV. CDR3 sequence: CASSLGGDGTGSGYTF. The CDR3 DNA follows: TGTGCCAGCAGCTTAGGGGGGGACGGGACAGGGTCTGGCTACACCTTC.

The chain couples TRBV28 to TRBJ1-5; D remains unclear. From germline, CDR1 is MDHEN and CDR2 SYDVKM. The CDR3 totals 11 residues. V lost 4 bases and J lost 7, with 5 bases in between. The CDR3 reads CASSSRQPQHF. The CDR3 DNA follows: TGTGCCAGCAGTTCACGACAGCCCCAGCATTTT.

The V gene is TRBV2, the J gene TRBJ1-1, with 10 bases lining up with TRBD1. V trimming: 5 bases; J trimming: 11 bases; junction bases outside the gene matches: 11. The CDR3 contains 14 residues. Per germline, CDR1 SNHLY and CDR2 FYNNEI. CDR3 nucleotides: TGTGCCAGCAGTACCCGGACAGGGGGGGGGAAGGCTTTCTTT. Amino acid sequence: CASSTRTGGGKAFF.

The gene calls are TRBV11-2 and TRBJ2-1, with D perhaps TRBD2 (7 bases). Trimming removed 3 bases at V and 2 bases at J, with 17 bases between. The CDR3 is 17 amino acids. In germline, CDR1 is SGHAT, CDR2 FQNNGV. CDR3 coding DNA: TGTGCCAGCAGCTTTCTCGGAGGCGGGGGCCCCTACAATGAGCAGTTCTTC. This translates into CASSFLGGGGPYNEQFF.

The chain links TRBV5-6 to TRBJ2-5; 10 positions match TRBD2. V shed 2 bases, J shed 5 bases, and the junction held 3 bases outside the gene matches. Germline CDR1 reads SGHDT; CDR2 reads YYEEEE. This CDR3 comprises 14 residues. The CDR3 protein is CASSLAGGRETQYF. The CDR3 DNA reads TGTGCCAGCAGCTTAGCGGGGGGGCGGGAGACCCAGTACTTC.

The chain is built from TRBV6-1 and TRBJ2-6; D may be TRBD2 (5 bases). Per germline, CDR1 MNHNS and CDR2 SASEGT. This CDR3 spans 18 amino acids. Trimming removed 4 bases from V and 0 bases from J, with 16 bases in between. CDR3 loop: CASSGRHETSSGANVLTF. Written as DNA, the CDR3 is TGTGCCAGCAGTGGCCGCCATGAAACTAGCTCTGGGGCCAACGTCCTGACTTTC.

The chain has TRBV10-3 and TRBJ1-2; a possible D gene is TRBD1 (5 bases). Between the trimmed V and J ends, which lost 3 bases and 7 bases, there was a span of 9 bases. The CDR3 loop spans 12 amino acids. Germline V gives CDR1 ENHRY, CDR2 SYGVKD. The CDR3 DNA sequence: TGTGCCATCAGTGATCCTCAGGGTGGCTACACCTTC. This sequence encodes CAISDPQGGYTF.

The genes are TRBV6-6 and TRBJ1-1, with 8 bases aligning to TRBD1. The CDR3 spans 13 residues. Losses at the gene ends were 4 bases for V and 3 bases for J; bases not matched to a gene: 1. In germline, CDR1 is MNHNY, CDR2 SVGAGI (reference sequence). CDR3 DNA: TGTGCCAGCAGTTCGACAGGGGACACTGAAGCTTTCTTT. It encodes CASSSTGDTEAFF.

The V gene is TRBV10-2, the J gene TRBJ2-2; 8 bases map to TRBD1. Germline values: CDR1 WSHSY, CDR2 SAAADI. The CDR3 covers 14 residues. Trimming took 2 bases from V and 6 from J; bases not matched to a gene: 2. CDR3 DNA sequence: TGCGCCAGCAGTGAGACAGGGGGTTCCGGGGAGCTGTTTTTT. Protein: CASSETGGSGELFF.

V is TRBV29-1 and J is TRBJ1-1; no clear D gene. This CDR3 is 12 amino acids long. From germline, CDR1 is SQVTM and CDR2 ANQGSEA. V lost 8 bases to trimming and J lost 0 bases, with 10 bases between them. The CDR3 loop reads CSNRRMNTEAFF. Here the CDR3 DNA reads TGCAGCAATAGACGGATGAACACTGAAGCTTTCTTT. Combining the CDR3 with reference TRBV29-1 and TRBJ1-1 gives the whole variable domain SAVISQKPSRDICQRGTSLTIQCQVDSQVTMMFWYRQQPGQSLTLIATANQGSEATYESGFVIDKFPISRPNLTFSTLTVSNMSPEDSSIYLCSNRRMNTEAFFGQGTRLTVV.

The chain combines TRBV25-1 with TRBJ2-1; D call uncertain. The ends were cut back, 5 bases at V and 5 bases at J, with 7 bases in the middle. The CDR3 is 12 residues long. CDR1 is MGHDK and CDR2 is SYGVNS in the germline V gene. This CDR3 reads CASSLPNNEQFF. In DNA form, the CDR3 reads TGTGCCAGCAGTCTCCCAAACAATGAGCAGTTCTTC.

The chain joins TRBV6-5 to TRBJ1-2; D gene unclear. Trimming took 6 bases from V and 5 from J, leaving 10 bases between them. Germline V gives CDR1 MNHEY, CDR2 SVGAGI. The CDR3 runs 12 residues. The DNA of the CDR3 is TGTGCCAGCAGCCACGGGGTGTATGGCTACACCTTC. Protein sequence: CASSHGVYGYTF.

With respect to this clone: The junction and the germline gene differ at one end; a read error may be behind it. V usage is TRBV7-7 and J usage is TRBJ2-2; 10 nucleotides agree with TRBD2. The CDR3 covers 15 residues. The germline V gene has CDR1 SSHAT and CDR2 FNYEAQ (reference sequence). The CDR3 loop is CASSPATSGVGELFF. The CDR3 DNA sequence: TGTGCTAGCAGCCCCGCAACTAGCGGGGTCGGGGAGCTGTTTTTT.

About this clone: At one of its ends the junction is not consistent with the germline gene, which may arise from a read error. The chain is built from TRBV7-8 and TRBJ1-2; 7 bases line up with TRBD1. There are 15 residues in the CDR3. Germline V CDR1 and CDR2: SGHVS, FQNEAQ. CDR3: CASSRKGAGNYGYTF. The CDR3 nucleotides read TGTGCGAGCAGCAGGAAGGGGGCAGGGAACTATGGCTACACCTTC.

This chain uses TRBV6-1 with TRBJ1-1; 7 bases line up with TRBD1. Per germline, CDR1 MNHNS and CDR2 SASEGT. This CDR3 is built from 12 residues. Losses at the gene ends were 4 bases for V and 7 bases for J; bases not matched to a gene: 3. CDR3 nucleotide sequence: TGTGCCAGCAGTGTATACAGGGGTGAAGCTTTCTTT. It specifies CASSVYRGEAFF.

This sequence joins TRBV5-1 and TRBJ1-2; weak D call: TRBD1 (6 bases). The CDR3 sequence is 15 residues long. From germline, CDR1 is SGHRS and CDR2 YFSETQ. Trimming stripped 4 bases from V and 2 bases from J, with 15 bases between. CDR3 DNA sequence: TGCGCCAGCAGCCGTAACAGGGCTGAGAACTATGGCTACACCTTC. As protein: CASSRNRAENYGYTF.